This TCR beta chain derives from a study of human T cells and chemical hapten exposure. Study-wide results and caveats: There was no change with DPC sensitization in TCRs above 1 in 1000 frequency.

RNA extraction used unfractionated whole blood as the source of total RNA. The library put unique molecular identifiers onto individual cDNA molecules. MiXCR was run by TCRdb on the 5' RACE reads, yielding one entry per CDR3 protein. The table has about 120,000 distinct CDR3 sequences, more than 15% seen once. The table lists this clonotype with a few counts. Its antigen is unidentified. Trimming cost V 0 bases and J 5 bases, with 16 bases left between them. The CDR3 loop spans 16 amino acids. Germline loops: CDR1 MNHEY, CDR2 SVGAGI. This receptor was identified in a human donor in good health. The chain couples TRBV6-5 to TRBJ1-1; TRBD1 might be the D (5 bases). The CDR3 DNA sequence: TGTGCCAGCAGTTACTCGCTTGGGGCGAGGGGAACTGAAGCTTTCTTT. Translating it yields CASSYSLGARGTEAFF.